This TCR beta chain was found in a study of T cells after yellow fever vaccination. Details on this clonotype: The antigen is unknown.

TCRdb ran MiXCR on the 5' RACE reads and lists one entry per CDR3 protein. Among roughly 190,000 distinct CDR3 sequences listed, roughly 9.6% were seen once. Germline V CDR1 and CDR2: MNHNY, SVGAGI (reference sequence). This CDR3 is built from 14 residues. Trimming removed 0 bases at V and 6 bases at J, with 12 bases between. Study results and caveats: Reappearing after the booster were most of the clones from primary vaccination (around 96% CD4, 88% CD8).

The rearrangement uses TRBV6-6 and TRBJ2-7, with D possibly matching TRBD2 (5 bases). Sequencing used CD8+ T cells sorted from PBMCs, obtained 15 days after the yellow fever booster vaccination. The clonotype comes from a man aged 18-30 years who received the YFV17D yellow fever vaccine. The CDR3 sequence is CASSYSRGESEQYV. The CDR3 nucleotides read TGTGCCAGCAGTTACTCTCGGGGAGAAAGCGAGCAGTACGTC.